This T cell receptor (beta chain) came from a study of cytomegalovirus exposure and HLA in healthy donors. Points on this clone: Its antigen is undetermined.

V dropped 5 bases and J dropped 9; count of bases not matched to a gene: 7. Germline values: CDR1 GTSNPN, CDR2 SVGIG (reference sequence). CDR3 length: 12 residues. Everyone who donated was a healthy bone marrow donor. Regarding the study as a whole: Trimming of TCR beta V- and J-genes showed a link, identified in a later analysis, to a missense DCLRE1C variant. An analysis done earlier found most TCR beta V segments productive about 90% or about 30% of the time. HLA alleles showed associations with 16,951 TCR beta sequences in a later analysis, at a 0.05 false discovery rate.

Vbeta (60) and Jbeta (13) primers were used in the PCR. Clones were sequenced by immunoSEQ multiplex PCR, and TCRdb holds only the in-frame ones, with some missing. This table holds around 140,000 clones. The chain uses TRBV30 and TRBJ2-1; 7 nucleotides agree with TRBD2. The source material was PBMCs. The sequence was collected from a woman between 50 and 59 years old in good health and CMV-seronegative. The CDR3 sequence is CAWGRLASEQFF. CDR3 sequence (DNA): TGTGCCTGGGGCAGACTAGCAAGTGAGCAGTTCTTC.